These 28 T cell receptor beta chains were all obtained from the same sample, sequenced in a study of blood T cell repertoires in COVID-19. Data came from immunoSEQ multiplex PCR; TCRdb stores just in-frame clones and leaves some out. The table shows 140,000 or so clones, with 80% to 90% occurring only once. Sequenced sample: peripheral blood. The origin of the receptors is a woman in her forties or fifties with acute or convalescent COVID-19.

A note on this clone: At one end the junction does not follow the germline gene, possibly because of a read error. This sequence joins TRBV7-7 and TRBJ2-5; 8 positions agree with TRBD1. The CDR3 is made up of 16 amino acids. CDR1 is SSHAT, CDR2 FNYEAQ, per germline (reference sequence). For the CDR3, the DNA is TGTGCTAGCAGCTTACATTTCCAGGGGGCGCGTGAGACCCAGTACTTC. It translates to CASSLHFQGARETQYF.

DNA for the CDR3: TGTGCCAGCAGTCCCTTACAGGGTTCAAGCTATGGCTACACCTTC. Protein product: CASSPLQGSSYGYTF. The chain has TRBV27 and TRBJ1-2; TRBD1 is a possible D gene (6 bases). V was trimmed by 5 bases and J by 4 bases, leaving 17 bases between them. The CDR3 has 15 amino acids. CDR1 and CDR2 (germline): MNHEY, SMNVEV (reference sequence).

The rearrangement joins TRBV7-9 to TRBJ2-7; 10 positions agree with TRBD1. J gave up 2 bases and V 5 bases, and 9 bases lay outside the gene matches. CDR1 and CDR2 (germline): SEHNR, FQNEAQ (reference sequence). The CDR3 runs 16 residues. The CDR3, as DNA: TGTGCCAGCAGCCGGTCCGAGGGACAGGGGACCTACGAGCAGTACTTC. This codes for CASSRSEGQGTYEQYF.

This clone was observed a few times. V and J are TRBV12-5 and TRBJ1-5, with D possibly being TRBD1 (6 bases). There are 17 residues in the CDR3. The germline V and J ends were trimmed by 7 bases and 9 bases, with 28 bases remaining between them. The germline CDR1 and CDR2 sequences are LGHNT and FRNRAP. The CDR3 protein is CASVLHNIPQGLWPQHF. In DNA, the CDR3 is TGTGCTAGTGTCCTCCATAATATCCCTCAGGGGCTATGGCCCCAGCATTTT.

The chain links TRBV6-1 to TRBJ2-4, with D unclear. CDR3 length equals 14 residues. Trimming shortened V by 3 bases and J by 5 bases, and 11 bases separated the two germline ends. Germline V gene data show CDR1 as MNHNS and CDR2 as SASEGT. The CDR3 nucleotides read TGTGCCAGCAGTGACAGGCAGGTCCAAAACATTCAGTACTTC. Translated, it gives CASSDRQVQNIQYF.

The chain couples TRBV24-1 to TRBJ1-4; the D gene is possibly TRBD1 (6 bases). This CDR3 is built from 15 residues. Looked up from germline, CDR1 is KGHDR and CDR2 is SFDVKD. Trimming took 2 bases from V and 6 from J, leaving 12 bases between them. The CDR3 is CATSDSGASDEKLFF. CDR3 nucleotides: TGTGCCACCAGTGATTCAGGGGCGAGCGATGAAAAACTGTTTTTT.

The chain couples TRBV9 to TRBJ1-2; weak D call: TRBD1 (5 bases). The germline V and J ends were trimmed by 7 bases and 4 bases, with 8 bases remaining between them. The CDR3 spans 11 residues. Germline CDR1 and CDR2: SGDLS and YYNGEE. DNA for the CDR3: TGTGCCAGCTGGGGGGGCTATGGCTACACCTTC. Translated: CASWGGYGYTF. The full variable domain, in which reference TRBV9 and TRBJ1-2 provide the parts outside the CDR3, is DSGVTQTPKHLITATGQRVTLRCSPRSGDLSVYWYQQSLDQGLQFLIQYYNGEERAKGNILERFSAQQFPDLHSELNLSSLELGDSALYFCASWGGYGYTFGSGTRLTVV.

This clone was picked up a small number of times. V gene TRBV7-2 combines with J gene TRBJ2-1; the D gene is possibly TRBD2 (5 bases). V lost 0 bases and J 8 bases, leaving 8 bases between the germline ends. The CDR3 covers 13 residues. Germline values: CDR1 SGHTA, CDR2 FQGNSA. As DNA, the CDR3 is TGTGCCAGCAGCTTAGCGCGGCGGGATGAGCAGTTCTTC. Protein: CASSLARRDEQFF. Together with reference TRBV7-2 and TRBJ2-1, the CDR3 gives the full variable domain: GAGVSQSPSNKVTEKGKDVELRCDPISGHTALYWYRQSLGQGLEFLIYFQGNSAPDKSGLPSDRFSAERTGGSVSTLTIQRTQQEDSAVYLCASSLARRDEQFFGPGTRLTVL.

CDR3 amino acids: CASTLRGARTDTQYF. The CDR3 nucleotides are TGTGCCAGCACCCTGCGGGGGGCCCGGACAGATACGCAGTATTTT. The V call is TRBV7-9, the J call TRBJ2-3; TRBD2 matches 8 bases. The CDR3 contains 15 residues. Germline CDR1 reads SEHNR; CDR2 reads FQNEAQ (reference sequence). The V gene end was trimmed by 7 bases and the J gene end by 3 bases; junction bases not matched to a gene: 9.

Written as DNA, the CDR3 is TGTGCCAGCTCACCAACAGGAGAAGAGACCCAGTACTTC. Its translation is CASSPTGEETQYF. The chain employs TRBV18 and TRBJ2-5, with D perhaps matching TRBD1 (5 bases). This CDR3 region has 13 residues. Germline lookup yields CDR1 KGHSH and CDR2 LQKENI. The germline V and J ends were trimmed by 2 bases and 3 bases, with 7 bases remaining between them.

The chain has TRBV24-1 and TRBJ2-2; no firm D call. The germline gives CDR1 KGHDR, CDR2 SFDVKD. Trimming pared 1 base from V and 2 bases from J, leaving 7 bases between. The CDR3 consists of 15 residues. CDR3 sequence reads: CATSDLASNTGELFF. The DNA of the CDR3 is TGTGCCACCAGTGATTTAGCGAGTAACACCGGGGAGCTGTTTTTT.

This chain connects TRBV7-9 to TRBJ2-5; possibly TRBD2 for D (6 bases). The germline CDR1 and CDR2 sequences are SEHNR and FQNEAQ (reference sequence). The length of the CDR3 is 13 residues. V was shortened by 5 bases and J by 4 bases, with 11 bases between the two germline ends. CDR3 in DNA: TGTGCCAGCAGCAATTCGGGGGTAGAGACCCAGTACTTC. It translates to CASSNSGVETQYF.

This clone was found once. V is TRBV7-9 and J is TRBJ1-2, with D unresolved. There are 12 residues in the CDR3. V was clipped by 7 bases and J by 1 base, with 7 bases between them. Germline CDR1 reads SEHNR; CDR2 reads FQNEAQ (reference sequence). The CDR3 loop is CASTSFNYGYTF. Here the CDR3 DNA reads TGTGCCAGCACTTCTTTTAACTATGGCTACACCTTC. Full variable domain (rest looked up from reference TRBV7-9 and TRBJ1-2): DTGVSQNPRHKITKRGQNVTFRCDPISEHNRLYWYRQTLGQGPEFLTYFQNEAQLEKSRLLSDRFSAERPKGSFSTLEIQRTEQGDSAMYLCASTSFNYGYTFGSGTRLTVV.

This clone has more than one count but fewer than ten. CDR3 loop: CATSRVQGALTPPQHF. CDR3 coding DNA: TGTGCCACCAGCAGAGTACAGGGGGCCTTAACTCCGCCCCAGCATTTT. The gene calls are TRBV15 and TRBJ1-5; 9 positions agree with TRBD1. This CDR3 has 16 residues. Germline loops: CDR1 LNHNV, CDR2 YYDKDF (reference sequence). The J segment lost 9 bases and the V segment lost 1 base, leaving 10 bases of the junction unmatched.

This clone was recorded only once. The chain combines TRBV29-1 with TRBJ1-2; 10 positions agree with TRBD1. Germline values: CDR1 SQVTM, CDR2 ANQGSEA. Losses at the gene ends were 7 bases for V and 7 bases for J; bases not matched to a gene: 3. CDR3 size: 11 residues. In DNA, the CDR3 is TGCAGCGAGTGGACAGGGGGTGGCTACACCTTC. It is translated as CSEWTGGGYTF.

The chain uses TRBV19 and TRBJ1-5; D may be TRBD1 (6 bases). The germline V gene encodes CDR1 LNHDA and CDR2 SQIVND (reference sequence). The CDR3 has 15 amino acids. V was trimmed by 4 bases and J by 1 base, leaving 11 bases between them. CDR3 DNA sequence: TGTGCCAGTAGTAGGGGACACCTCAGCAATCAGCCCCAGCATTTT. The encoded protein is CASSRGHLSNQPQHF.

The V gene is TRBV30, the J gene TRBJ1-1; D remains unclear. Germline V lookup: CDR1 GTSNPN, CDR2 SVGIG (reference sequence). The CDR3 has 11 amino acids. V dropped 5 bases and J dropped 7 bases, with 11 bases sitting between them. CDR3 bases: TGTGCCTGGGCCTCCGGGAGTGAAGCTTTCTTT. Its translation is CAWASGSEAFF.

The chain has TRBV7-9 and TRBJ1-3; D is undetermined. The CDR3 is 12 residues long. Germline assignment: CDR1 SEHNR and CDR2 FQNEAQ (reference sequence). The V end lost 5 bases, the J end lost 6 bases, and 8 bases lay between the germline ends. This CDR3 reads CASSLAENTIYF. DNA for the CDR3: TGTGCCAGCAGCCTTGCGGAAAACACCATATATTTT.

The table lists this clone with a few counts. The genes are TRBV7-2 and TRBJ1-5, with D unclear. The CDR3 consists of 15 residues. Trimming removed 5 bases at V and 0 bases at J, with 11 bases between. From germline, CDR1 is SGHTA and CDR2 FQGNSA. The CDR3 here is CASSPRPNSNQPQHF. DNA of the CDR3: TGTGCCAGCAGCCCGAGGCCTAATAGCAATCAGCCCCAGCATTTT.

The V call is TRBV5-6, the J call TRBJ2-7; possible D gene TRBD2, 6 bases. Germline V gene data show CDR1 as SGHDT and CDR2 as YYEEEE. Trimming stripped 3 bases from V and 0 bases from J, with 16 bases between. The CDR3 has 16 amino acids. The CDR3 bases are TGTGCCAGCAGCTGGGAGAGCGGGCATACCTCCTACGAGCAGTACTTC. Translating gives CASSWESGHTSYEQYF.

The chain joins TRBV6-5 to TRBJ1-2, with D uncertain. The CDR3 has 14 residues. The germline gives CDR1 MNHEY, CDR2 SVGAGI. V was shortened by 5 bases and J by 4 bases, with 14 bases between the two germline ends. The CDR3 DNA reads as TGTGCCAGCAGTCGGTGGGGAGGGTCCTATGGCTACACCTTC. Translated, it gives CASSRWGGSYGYTF.

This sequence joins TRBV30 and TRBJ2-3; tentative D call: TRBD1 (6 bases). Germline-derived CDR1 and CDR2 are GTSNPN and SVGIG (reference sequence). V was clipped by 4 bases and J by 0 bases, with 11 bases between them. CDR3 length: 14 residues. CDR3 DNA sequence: TGTGCCTGGAACCTGGGGGCTAGCACAGATACGCAGTATTTT. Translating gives CAWNLGASTDTQYF.

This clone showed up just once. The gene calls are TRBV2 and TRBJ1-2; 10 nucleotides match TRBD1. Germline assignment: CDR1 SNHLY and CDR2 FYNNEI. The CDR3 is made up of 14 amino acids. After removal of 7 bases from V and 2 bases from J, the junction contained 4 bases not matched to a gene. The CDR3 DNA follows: TGTGCCAGCACGCGGACAGGGGGAAACTATGGCTACACCTTC. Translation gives CASTRTGGNYGYTF.

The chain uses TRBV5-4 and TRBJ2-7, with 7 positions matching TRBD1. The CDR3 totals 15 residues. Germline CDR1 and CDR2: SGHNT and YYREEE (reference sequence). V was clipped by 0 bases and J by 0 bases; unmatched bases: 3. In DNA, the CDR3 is TGTGCCAGCAGCTTGGACAGGGGAACCTCCTACGAGCAGTACTTC. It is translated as CASSLDRGTSYEQYF.

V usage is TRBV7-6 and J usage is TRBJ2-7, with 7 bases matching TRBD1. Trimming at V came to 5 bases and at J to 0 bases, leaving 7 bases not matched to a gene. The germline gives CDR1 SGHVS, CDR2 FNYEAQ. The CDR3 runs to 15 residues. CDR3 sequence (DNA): TGTGCCAGCAGCCTGGGGACAGCCCTCTCCTACGAGCAGTACTTC. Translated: CASSLGTALSYEQYF. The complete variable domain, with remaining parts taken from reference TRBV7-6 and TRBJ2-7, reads GAGVSQSPRYKVTKRGQDVALRCDPISGHVSLYWYRQALGQGPEFLTYFNYEAQQDKSGLPNDRFSAERPEGSISTLTIQRTEQRDSAMYRCASSLGTALSYEQYFGPGTRLTVT.

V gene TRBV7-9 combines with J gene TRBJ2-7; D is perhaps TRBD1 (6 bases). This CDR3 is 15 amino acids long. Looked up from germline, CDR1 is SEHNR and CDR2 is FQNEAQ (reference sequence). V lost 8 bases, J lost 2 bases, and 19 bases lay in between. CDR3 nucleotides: TGTGCCAGCGAGCCCCTTACAGGGAACCCCTACGAGCAGTACTTC. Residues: CASEPLTGNPYEQYF.

The CDR3 loop is CSSQTGPNTEAFF. CDR3 nucleotides: TGCAGCTCCCAGACAGGGCCAAACACTGAAGCTTTCTTT. The V gene is TRBV29-1, the J gene TRBJ1-1; 7 positions match TRBD1. This CDR3 is 13 amino acids long. Germline assignment: CDR1 SQVTM and CDR2 ANQGSEA. Germline trimming cut 8 bases from V and 2 bases from J; bases unmatched to any gene: 8.

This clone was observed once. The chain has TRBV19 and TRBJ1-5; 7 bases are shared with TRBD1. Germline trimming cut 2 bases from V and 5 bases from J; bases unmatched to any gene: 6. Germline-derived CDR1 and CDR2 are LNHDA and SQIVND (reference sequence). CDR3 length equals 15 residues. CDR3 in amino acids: CASSIQGVFYQPQHF. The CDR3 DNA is TGTGCCAGTAGTATACAGGGGGTTTTTTATCAGCCCCAGCATTTT.